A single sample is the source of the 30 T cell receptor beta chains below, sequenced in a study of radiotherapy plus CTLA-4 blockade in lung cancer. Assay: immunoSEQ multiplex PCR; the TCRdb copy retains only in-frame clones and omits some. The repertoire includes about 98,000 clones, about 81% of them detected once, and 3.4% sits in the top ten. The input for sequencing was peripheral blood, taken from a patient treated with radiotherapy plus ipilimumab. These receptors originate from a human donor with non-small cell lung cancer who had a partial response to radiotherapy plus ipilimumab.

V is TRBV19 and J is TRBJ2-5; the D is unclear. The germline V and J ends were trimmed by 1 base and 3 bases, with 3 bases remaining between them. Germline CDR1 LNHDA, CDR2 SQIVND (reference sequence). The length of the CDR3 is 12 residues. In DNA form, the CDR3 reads TGTGCCAGTAGTATAGCGGAAGAGACCCAGTACTTC. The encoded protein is CASSIAEETQYF.

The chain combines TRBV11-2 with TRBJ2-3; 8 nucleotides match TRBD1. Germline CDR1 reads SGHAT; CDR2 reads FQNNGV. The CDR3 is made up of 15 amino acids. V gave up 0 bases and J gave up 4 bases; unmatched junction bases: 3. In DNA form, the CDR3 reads TGTGCCAGCAGCTTAGATCGGACAGGGTCAGATACGCAGTATTTT. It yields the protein CASSLDRTGSDTQYF.

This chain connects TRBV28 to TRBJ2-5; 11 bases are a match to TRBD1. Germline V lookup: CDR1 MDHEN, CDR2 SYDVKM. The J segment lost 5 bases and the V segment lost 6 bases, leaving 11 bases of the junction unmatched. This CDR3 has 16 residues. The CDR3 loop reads CASRHAGTGGGETQYF. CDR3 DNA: TGTGCCAGCAGACACGCCGGGACAGGGGGTGGGGAGACCCAGTACTTC. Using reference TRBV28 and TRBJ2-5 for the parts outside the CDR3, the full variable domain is DVKVTQSSRYLVKRTGEKVFLECVQDMDHENMFWYRQDPGLGLRLIYFSYDVKMKEKGDIPEGYSVSREKKERFSLILESASTNQTSMYLCASRHAGTGGGETQYFGPGTRLLVL.

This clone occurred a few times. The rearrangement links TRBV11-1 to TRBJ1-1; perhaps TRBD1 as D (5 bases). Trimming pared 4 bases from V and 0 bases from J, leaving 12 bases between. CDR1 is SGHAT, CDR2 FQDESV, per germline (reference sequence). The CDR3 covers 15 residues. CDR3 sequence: CASSSQRGLNTEAFF. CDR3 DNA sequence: TGTGCCAGCAGCTCCCAGCGGGGCCTGAACACTGAAGCTTTCTTT.

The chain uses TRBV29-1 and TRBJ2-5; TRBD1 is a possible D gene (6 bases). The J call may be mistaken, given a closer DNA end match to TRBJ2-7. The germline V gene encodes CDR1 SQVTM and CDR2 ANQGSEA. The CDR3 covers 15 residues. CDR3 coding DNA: TGCAGCGTTGAAGTTGGGACACGAAGGGGATACGAGCAGTACTTC. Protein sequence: CSVEVGTRRGYEQYF.

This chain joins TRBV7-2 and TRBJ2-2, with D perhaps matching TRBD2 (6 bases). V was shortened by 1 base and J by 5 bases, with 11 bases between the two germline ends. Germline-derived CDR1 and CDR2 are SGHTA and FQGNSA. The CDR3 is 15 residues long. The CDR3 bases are TGTGCCAGCAGCTTAGTACTAGCAGGGACCGGGGAGCTGTTTTTT. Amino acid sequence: CASSLVLAGTGELFF.

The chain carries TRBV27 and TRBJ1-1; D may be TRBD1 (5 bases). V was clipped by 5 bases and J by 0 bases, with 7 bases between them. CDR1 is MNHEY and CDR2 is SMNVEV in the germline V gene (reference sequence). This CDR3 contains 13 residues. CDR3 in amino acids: CASSRQMNTEAFF. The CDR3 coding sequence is TGTGCCAGCAGTCGACAGATGAACACTGAAGCTTTCTTT.

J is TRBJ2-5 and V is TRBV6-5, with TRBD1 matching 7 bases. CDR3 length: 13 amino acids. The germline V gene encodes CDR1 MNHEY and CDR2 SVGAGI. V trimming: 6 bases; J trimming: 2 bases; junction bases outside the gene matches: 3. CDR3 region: CASRTGQQETQYF. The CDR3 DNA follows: TGTGCCAGCAGAACGGGACAGCAAGAGACCCAGTACTTC.

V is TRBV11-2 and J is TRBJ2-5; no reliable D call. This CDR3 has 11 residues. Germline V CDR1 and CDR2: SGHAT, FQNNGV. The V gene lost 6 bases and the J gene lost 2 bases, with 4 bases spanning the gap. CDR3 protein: CASRTQETQYF. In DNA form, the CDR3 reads TGTGCCAGCAGGACTCAAGAGACCCAGTACTTC.

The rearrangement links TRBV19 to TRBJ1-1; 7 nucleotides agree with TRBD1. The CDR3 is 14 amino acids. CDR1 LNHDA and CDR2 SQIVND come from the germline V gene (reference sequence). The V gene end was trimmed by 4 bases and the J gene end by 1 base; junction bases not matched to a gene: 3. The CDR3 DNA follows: TGTGCCAGTAGTAACCAGGGGGAGAACACTGAAGCTTTCTTT. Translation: CASSNQGENTEAFF.

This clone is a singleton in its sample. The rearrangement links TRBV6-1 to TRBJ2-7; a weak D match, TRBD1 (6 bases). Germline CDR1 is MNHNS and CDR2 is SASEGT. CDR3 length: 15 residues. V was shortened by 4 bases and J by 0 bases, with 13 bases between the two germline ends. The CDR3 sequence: CASSGSQGNSYEQYF. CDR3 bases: TGTGCCAGCAGTGGCTCCCAGGGGAACTCCTACGAGCAGTACTTC.

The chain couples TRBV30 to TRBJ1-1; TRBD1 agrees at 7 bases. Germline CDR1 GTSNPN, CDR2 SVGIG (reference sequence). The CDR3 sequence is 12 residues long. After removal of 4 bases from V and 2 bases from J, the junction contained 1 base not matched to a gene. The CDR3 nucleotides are TGTGCCTGGAACAGGGGAAACACTGAAGCTTTCTTT. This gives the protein CAWNRGNTEAFF.

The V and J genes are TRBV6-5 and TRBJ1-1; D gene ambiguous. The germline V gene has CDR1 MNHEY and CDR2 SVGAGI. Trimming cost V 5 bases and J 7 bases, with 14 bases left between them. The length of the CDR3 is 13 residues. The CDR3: CASSDPERVEAFF. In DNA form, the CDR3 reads TGTGCCAGCAGTGACCCCGAGAGGGTTGAAGCTTTCTTT.

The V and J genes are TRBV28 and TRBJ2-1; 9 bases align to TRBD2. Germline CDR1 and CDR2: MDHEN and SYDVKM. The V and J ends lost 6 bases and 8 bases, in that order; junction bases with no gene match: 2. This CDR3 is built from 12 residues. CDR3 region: CASSRGGDEQFF. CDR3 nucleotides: TGTGCCAGCAGCCGCGGGGGGGATGAGCAGTTCTTC.

The CDR3: CASGLDRGYYGYTF. The CDR3 region has the DNA TGTGCTAGTGGTTTGGACAGGGGCTACTATGGCTACACCTTC. V gene TRBV12-5 combines with J gene TRBJ1-2; 7 bases are shared with TRBD1. V shed 1 base and J 3 bases; nucleotides not matched to a gene: 2. Germline V gene lookup returns CDR1 LGHNT and CDR2 FRNRAP. The CDR3 loop spans 14 amino acids.

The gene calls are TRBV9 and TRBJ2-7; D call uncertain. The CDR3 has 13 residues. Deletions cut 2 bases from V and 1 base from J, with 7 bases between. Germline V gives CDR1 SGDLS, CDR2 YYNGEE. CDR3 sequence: CASSVDISYEQYF. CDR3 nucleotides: TGTGCCAGCAGCGTCGACATTTCCTACGAGCAGTACTTC.

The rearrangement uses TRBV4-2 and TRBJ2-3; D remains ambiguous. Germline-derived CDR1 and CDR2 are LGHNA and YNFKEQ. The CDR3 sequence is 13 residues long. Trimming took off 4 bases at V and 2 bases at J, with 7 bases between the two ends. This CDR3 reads CASSPFFTDTQYF. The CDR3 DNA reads TGTGCCAGCAGCCCGTTTTTCACAGATACGCAGTATTTT.

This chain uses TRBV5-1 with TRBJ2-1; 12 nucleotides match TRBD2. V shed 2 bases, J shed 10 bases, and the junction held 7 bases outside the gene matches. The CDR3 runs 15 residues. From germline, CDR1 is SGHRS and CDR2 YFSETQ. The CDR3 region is CASSLTGTSGLEQFF. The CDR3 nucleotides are TGCGCCAGCAGCTTAACCGGGACTAGCGGGCTAGAGCAGTTCTTC.

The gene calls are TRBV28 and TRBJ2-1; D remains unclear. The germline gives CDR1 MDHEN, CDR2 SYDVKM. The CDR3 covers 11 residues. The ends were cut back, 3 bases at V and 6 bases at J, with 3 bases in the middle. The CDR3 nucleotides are TGTGCCAGCAGTTTGGCCAATGAGCAGTTCTTC. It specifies CASSLANEQFF.

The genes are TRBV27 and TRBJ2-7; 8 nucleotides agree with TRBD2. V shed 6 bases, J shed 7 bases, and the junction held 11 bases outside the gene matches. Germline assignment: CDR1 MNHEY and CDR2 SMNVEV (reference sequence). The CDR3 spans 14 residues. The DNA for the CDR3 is TGTGCCAGCAGCCGAGCGGGAGAGTTGGGGGAGCAGTACTTC. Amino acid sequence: CASSRAGELGEQYF.

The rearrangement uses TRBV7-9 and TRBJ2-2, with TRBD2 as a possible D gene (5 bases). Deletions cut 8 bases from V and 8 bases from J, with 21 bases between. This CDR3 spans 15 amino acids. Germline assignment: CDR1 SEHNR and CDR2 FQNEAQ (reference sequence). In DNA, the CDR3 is TGTGCCAGCTGGAAGGCTAGCCTGCGGAGTGGGGAGCTGTTTTTT. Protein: CASWKASLRSGELFF.

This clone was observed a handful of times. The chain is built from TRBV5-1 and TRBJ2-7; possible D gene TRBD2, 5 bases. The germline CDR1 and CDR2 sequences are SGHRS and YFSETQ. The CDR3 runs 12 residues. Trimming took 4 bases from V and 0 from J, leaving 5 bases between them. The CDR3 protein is CASSGSSYEQYF. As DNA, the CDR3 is TGCGCCAGCAGCGGGAGCTCCTACGAGCAGTACTTC.

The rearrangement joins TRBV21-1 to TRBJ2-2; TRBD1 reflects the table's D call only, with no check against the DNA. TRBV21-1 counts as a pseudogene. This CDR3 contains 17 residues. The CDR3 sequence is CASSKEGQGAGTGELFF. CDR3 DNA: TGTGCCAGCAGCAAAGAGGGTCAGGGGGCCGGCACCGGGGAGCTGTTTTTT.

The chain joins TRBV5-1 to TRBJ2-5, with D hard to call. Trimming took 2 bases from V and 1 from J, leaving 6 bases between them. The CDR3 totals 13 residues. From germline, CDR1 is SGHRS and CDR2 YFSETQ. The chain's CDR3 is CASSFTVQETQYF. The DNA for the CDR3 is TGCGCCAGCAGCTTCACTGTCCAAGAGACCCAGTACTTC.

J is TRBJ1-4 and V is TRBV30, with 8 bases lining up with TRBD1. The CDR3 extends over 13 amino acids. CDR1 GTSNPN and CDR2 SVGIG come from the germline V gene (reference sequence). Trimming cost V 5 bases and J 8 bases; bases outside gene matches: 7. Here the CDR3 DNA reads TGTGCCTGGGGCCGTACAGGGGGAGAAAAACTGTTTTTT. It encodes CAWGRTGGEKLFF.

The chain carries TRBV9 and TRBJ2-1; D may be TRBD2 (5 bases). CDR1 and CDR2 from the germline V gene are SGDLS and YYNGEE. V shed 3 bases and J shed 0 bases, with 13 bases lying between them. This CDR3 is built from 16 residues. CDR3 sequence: CASSALARSSYNEQFF. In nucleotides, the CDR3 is TGTGCCAGCAGCGCCCTAGCTAGGAGCTCCTACAATGAGCAGTTCTTC.

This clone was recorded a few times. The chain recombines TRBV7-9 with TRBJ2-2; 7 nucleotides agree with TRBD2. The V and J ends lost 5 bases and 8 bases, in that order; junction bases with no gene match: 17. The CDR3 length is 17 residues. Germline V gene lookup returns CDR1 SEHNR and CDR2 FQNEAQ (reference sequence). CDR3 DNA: TGTGCCAGCAGCACACCTCCTGGGAGGGCCCTCTTGGGGGAGCTGTTTTTT. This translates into CASSTPPGRALLGELFF.

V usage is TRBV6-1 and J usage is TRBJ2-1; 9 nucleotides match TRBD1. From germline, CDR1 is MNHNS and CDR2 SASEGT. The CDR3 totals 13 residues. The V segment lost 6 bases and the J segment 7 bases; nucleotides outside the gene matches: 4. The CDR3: CASSGTGKNEQFF. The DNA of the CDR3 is TGTGCCAGCAGCGGGACAGGGAAGAATGAGCAGTTCTTC.

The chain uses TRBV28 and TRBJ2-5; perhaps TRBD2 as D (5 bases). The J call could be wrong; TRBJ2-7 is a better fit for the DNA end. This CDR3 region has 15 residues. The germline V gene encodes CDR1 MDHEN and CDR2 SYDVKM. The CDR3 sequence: CASTKGRASSYEQYF. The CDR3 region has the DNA TGTGCCAGCACCAAAGGGCGGGCTTCCTCCTACGAGCAGTACTTC.

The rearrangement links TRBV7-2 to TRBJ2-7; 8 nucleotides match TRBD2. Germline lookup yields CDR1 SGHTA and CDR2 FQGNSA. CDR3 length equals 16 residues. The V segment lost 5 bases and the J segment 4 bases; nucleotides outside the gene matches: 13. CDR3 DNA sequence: TGTGCCAGCAGCAACCTGGGGGCAAGCGGGGGATACGAGCAGTACTTC. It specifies CASSNLGASGGYEQYF.